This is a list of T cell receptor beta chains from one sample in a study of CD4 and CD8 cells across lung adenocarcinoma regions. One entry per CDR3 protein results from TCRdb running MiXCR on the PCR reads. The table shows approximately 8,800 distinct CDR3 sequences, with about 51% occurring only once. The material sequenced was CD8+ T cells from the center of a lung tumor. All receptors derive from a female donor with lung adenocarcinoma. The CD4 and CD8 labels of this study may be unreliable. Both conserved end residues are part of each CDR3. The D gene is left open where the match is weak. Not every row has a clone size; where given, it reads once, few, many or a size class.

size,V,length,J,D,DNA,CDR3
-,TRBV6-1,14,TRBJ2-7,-,TGTGCGGGCAGTGGGGGGAGAGGGGCAGATACGCAGTACTTC,CAGSGGRGADTQYF
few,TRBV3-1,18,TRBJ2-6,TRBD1,TGTGCCAGCAGCCCCCCAAGGCAGGGGGCAACTGGGGCCAACGTCCTGACTTTC,CASSPPRQGATGANVLTF
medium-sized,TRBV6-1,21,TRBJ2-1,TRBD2,TGTGCCAGCAGTGAATTCGGTATGAGAAGCGGGGGCTTGAGCTCCTACAATGAGCAGTTCTTC,CASSEFGMRSGGLSSYNEQFF
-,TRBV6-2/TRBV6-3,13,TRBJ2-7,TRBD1,TGTGCCAGCAGTGGGACAGGGCCCTACGAGCAGTACTTC,CASSGTGPYEQYF
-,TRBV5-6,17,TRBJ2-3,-,TGTGCCAGCAGCCCCCTAGCGACACATTCCTTCACAGATACGCAGTATTTT,CASSPLATHSFTDTQYF
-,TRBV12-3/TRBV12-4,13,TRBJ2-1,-,TGTGCCAGCAGTGCACCCGAGGGAGAGACCCAGTTCTTC,CASSAPEGETQFF
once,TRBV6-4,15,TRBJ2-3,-,TGTGCCAGCAGCCGGGCGGGCGGGGGCACAGAGACGCAGTATTTT,CASSRAGGGTETQYF
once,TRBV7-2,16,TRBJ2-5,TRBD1,TGTGCCAGCAGCGCCCGACAGGGCGGAGGCACAGAGACGCAGTACTTC,CASSARQGGGTETQYF
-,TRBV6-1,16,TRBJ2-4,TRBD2,TGTGCCAGCGCGCGCTCCGGTAGCGGGGGGGAAGACATCCAGTACTTC,CASARSGSGGEDIQYF
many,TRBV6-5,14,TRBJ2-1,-,TGTGCCAGCAGCTACGGGACGGATCCCTACGAGCAGTTCTTC,CASSYGTDPYEQFF
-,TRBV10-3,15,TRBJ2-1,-,TGTGCCCGGGGCTTTCAGGGGGGGAGCTCCGATAAGCAGTTTTTC,CARGFQGGSSDKQFF
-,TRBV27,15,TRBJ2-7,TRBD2,TGTGCCAGCAGTTACTTACTAGCGGGCTTGGGCGAGCAGTACTTC,CASSYLLAGLGEQYF
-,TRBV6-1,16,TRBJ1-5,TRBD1,TGTGCCAGCAGTGCAAGGGACAGGGGGCTCGGTCAGCCCCAGCATTTT,CASSARDRGLGQPQHF
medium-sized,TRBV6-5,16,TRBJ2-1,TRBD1,TGTGCCAGCAGTTATAGGGAGGGACAGGGGTCGCTCGAGCAGTTCTTC,CASSYREGQGSLEQFF
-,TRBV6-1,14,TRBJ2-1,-,TGTGCGAGGCGTGGGGGCCGTGTCTTAGACATTCAGTTCTTC,CARRGGRVLDIQFF
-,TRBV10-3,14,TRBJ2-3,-,TGTGCCATCAGTGATGTGGACGGGACAGATACGCAGTATTTT,CAISDVDGTDTQYF
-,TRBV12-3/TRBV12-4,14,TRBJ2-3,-,TGTGCGGGGAGTTGGGGCCGTGACCCAGAGACGCAGTATTTC,CAGSWGRDPETQYF
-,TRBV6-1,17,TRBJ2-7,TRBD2,TGTGCCAGCAGTGAGGGATATGCAGCGGGATTGTCCTACGAGCAGTACTTT,CASSEGYAAGLSYEQYF
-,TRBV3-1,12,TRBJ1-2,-,TGTGCCAGCAGCCGGGACAACTATGGCTACACCTTC,CASSRDNYGYTF
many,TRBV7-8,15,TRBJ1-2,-,TGTGCCAGCAGCTTACGACAGAGGACCAACTATGGCTACACCTTC,CASSLRQRTNYGYTF
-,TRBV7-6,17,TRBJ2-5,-,TGTGCCAGCAGCGGAGGGGGGGCACCGCTGATGGGAGAGGCCCAGTACTTC,CASSGGGAPLMGEAQYF
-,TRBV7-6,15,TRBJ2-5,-,TGTGCCAGCAGCTTAGCTCCGAGGGGGAGTAAGACCCAGTACTTC,CASSLAPRGSKTQYF
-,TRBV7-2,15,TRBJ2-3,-,TGTGCCAGGGGCCTAGGGGGGGGTGGCGGAGAGACGCAGTATTTC,CARGLGGGGGETQYF
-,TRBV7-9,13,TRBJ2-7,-,TGTGCCAGCAGCTTCCCGGGGACCTACGAGCAGTACTTC,CASSFPGTYEQYF
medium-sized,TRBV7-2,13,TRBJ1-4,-,TGTGCCAGCAGCTTGAGCCCGAGGGAAAAACTGTTTTTT,CASSLSPREKLFF
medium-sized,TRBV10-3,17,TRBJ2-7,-,TGTGCCATCGCCCCGAAGAACGAAGCGAACAGGTCCTACGAGCAGTACTTC,CAIAPKNEANRSYEQYF
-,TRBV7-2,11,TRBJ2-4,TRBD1,TGTGCCAGCAGCGAAGGGGGCATTCAGACTTTC,CASSEGGIQTF
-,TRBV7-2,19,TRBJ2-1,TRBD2,TGTGCCAGCAGCTCCTCTAGCCGGGGACTAGCGGGGGCCCCGGGGGAGCAGTTCTTC,CASSSSSRGLAGAPGEQFF
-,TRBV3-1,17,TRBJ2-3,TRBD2,TGTGCCAGCAGCCCTGGTATGGCTAGCGGGGGCACAGATACGCAGTATTTT,CASSPGMASGGTDTQYF
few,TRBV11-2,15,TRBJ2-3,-,TGTGCCAGCAGCTTCGGGGGCGGGCACGTAGAGACGCAGTATTTC,CASSFGGGHVETQYF
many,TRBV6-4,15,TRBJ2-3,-,TGTGCCAGCAGCCCCGGGGCCTCCGGGGAGGATACGCAGTATTTT,CASSPGASGEDTQYF
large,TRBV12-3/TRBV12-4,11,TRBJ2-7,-,TGTGCCAGCAGGCTCTCCTACGAGCAGTACTTC,CASRLSYEQYF
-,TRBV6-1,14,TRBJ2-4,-,TGTGCCAGGATCGGGGGCCGAGACAAAAACATTCAGTACTTC,CARIGGRDKNIQYF
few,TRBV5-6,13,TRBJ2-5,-,TGTGCCGGGAAGGGGCTATCCGAAGAGACCCAGTACTTC,CAGKGLSEETQYF
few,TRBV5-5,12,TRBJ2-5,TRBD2,TGTGCCAGCGCCAGACTAGCTTCGGCCCAGTACTTC,CASARLASAQYF
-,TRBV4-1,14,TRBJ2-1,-,TGCGCCAGCAGCCACGCCCGAGGTGGAAATGAGCAGTTCTTC,CASSHARGGNEQFF
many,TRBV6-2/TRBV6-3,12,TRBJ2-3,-,TGTGCCAGCAGTTACGTTCAGGGCGCGCAGTATTTT,CASSYVQGAQYF
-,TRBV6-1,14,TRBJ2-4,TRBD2,TGTGCGAGCCACGGGGGACTAGCCCAAGACACCCAGTACTTC,CASHGGLAQDTQYF
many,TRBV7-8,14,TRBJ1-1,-,TGTGCCAGCAGCTCGCGAAGGTTTGTGACTGAAGCTTTCTTT,CASSSRRFVTEAFF
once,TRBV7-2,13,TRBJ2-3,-,TGTGCCAGCAGCTCCTTACCCACAGATACGCAGTATTTT,CASSSLPTDTQYF
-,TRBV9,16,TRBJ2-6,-,TGTGCCAGCAGCATAAGTCCCAAACTTGGGGCCAACGTCCTGACTTTC,CASSISPKLGANVLTF
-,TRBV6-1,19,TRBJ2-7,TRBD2,TGTGCCAGCAGTGTCTCCGGGACTAGCGGGAGTCCGTCCTACAATGAGCAGTACTTC,CASSVSGTSGSPSYNEQYF
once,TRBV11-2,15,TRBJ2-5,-,TGTGCCGGGGGCTTCGGGGGCCGGGATCTAGATACCCAGTACTTC,CAGGFGGRDLDTQYF
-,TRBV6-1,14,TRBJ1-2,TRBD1,TGTGCCAGCAGTAAACAGGGGGCTAACTATGGCTACACCTTC,CASSKQGANYGYTF
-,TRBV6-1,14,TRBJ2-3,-,TGTGCGGGCAGTGGGGAGAGAGGCGCAAATACCCAGTATTTT,CAGSGERGANTQYF
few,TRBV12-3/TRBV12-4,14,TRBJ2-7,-,TGTGCCGGCAGTGGGGGGGGGGCCCAAGATACGCAGTACTTC,CAGSGGGAQDTQYF
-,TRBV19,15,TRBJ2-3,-,TGTGCCAGTAGTATGCCGGGACGGAGCACAGATACGCAGTATTTT,CASSMPGRSTDTQYF
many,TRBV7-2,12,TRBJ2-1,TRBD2,TGTGCCAGCAGCGCCGCGGGGGAGACCCAGTTCTTC,CASSAAGETQFF
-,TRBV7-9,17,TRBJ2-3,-,TGTGCCAGCAGCCCCTCCCGAATGGGACCTTCCACAGATACGCAGTATTTT,CASSPSRMGPSTDTQYF
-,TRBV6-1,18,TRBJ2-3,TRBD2,TGTGCCAGCAGTGAAGTAGGGGGCGGGGGGGGGAACACAGATACGCAGTATTTT,CASSEVGGGGGNTDTQYF
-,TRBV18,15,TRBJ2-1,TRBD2,TGTGCCAGCTCACCAGGTGGTAGCGGGAACAATGAGCAGTTCTTC,CASSPGGSGNNEQFF
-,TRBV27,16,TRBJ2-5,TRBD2,TGTGCTAGCGCGGGGGGCGGGGGCGGTGTCGCAGATACCCAGTACTTC,CASAGGGGGVADTQYF
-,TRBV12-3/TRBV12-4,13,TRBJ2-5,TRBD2,TGTGGCAGCGGGGGCCGTAACGAAGAGACCCAGTACTTC,CGSGGRNEETQYF